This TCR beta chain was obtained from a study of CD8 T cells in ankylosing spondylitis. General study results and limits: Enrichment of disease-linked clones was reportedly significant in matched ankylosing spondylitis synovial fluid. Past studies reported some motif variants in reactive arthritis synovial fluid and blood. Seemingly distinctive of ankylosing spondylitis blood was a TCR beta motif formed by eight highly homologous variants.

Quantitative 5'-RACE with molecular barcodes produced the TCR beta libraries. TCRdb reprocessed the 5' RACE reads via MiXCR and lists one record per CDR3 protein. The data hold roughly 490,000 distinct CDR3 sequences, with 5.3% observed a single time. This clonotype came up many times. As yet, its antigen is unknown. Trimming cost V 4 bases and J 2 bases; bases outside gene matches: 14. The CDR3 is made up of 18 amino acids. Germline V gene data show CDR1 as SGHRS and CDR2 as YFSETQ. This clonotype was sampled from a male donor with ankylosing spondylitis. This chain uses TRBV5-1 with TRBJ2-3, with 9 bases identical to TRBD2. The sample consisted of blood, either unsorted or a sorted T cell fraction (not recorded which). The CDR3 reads CASSGAGGSTADTDTQYF. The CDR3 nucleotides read TGCGCCAGCAGCGGTGCGGGAGGGTCTACCGCCGACACAGATACGCAGTATTTT.